This TCR beta chain was observed in a study of blood T cell repertoires in COVID-19. Germline V CDR1 and CDR2: SGHTA, FQGNSA. V gave up 4 bases and J gave up 1 base, with 10 bases separating them. The CDR3 runs 14 residues. Authors' data handling: Amplification of reference gene primers was used by the study to estimate nucleated cell counts. Sequencing was performed with immunoSEQ multiplex PCR; in TCRdb, only in-frame clones are kept and a portion is missing. The DNA was the basis for D and trimming; V, J and clone size are from that table. The sample lists roughly 260,000 clones; under 85% were seen once.

The chain recombines TRBV7-2 with TRBJ1-1, with a weak D call TRBD1 (6 bases). Source material: peripheral blood. This sequence originates from a woman aged 40 to 55 with active or convalescent COVID-19. The CDR3 nucleotides are TGTGCCAGCAGCTCACAGGGTTGGAACACTGAAGCTTTCTTT. Its translation: CASSSQGWNTEAFF.